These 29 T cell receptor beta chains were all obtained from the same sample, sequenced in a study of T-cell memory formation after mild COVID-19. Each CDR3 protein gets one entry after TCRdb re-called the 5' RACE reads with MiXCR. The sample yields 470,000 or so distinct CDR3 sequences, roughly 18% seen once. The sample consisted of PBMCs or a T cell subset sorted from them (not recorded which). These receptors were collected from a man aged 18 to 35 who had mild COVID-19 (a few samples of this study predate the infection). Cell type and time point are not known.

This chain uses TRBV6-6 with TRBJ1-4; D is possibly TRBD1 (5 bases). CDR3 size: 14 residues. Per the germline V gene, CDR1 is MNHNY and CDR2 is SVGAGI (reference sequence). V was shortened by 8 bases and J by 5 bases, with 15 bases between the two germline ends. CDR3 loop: CASYSGPSNEKLFF. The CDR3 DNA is TGTGCCAGCTACTCGGGACCGTCCAATGAAAAACTGTTTTTT.

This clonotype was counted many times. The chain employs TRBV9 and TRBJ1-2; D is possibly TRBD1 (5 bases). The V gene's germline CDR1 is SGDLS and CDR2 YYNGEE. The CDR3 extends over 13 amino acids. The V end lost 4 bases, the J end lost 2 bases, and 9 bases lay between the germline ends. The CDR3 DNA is TGTGCCAGCAGCCCAAGGGGCAACTATGGCTACACCTTC. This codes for CASSPRGNYGYTF.

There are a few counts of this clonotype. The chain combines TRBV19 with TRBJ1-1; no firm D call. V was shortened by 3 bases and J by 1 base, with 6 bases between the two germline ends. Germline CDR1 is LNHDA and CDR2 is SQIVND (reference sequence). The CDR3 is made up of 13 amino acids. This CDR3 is CASSMVWNTEAFF. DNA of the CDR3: TGTGCCAGTAGTATGGTGTGGAACACTGAAGCTTTCTTT.

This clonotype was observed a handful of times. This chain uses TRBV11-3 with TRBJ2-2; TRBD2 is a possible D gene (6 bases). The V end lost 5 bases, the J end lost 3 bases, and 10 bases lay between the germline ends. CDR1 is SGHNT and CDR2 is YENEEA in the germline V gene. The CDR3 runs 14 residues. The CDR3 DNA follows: TGTGCCAGCAGCCCGCGGGACCACACCGGGGAGCTGTTTTTT. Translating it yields CASSPRDHTGELFF.

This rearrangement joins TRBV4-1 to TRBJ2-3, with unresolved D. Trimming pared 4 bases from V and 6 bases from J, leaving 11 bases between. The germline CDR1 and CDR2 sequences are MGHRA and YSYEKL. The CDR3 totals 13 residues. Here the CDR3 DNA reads TGCGCCAGCAGCCCCCAAGGAGTGGATACGCAGTATTTT. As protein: CASSPQGVDTQYF.

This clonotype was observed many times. The CDR3 DNA reads as TGTGCCAGCAGCTCCGACTACGAGCAGTACGTC. Encoded protein: CASSSDYEQYV. The chain couples TRBV7-9 to TRBJ2-7; D call uncertain. V lost 4 bases and J lost 3, with 4 bases in between. CDR3 length: 11 residues. Germline V gives CDR1 SEHNR, CDR2 FQNEAQ (reference sequence).

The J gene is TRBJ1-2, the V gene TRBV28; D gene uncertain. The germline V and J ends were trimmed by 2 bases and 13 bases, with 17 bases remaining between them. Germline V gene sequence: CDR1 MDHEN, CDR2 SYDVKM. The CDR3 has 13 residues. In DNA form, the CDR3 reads TGTGCCAGCAGTTTAGGGCGACAAGGGTCGGGCACCTTC. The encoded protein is CASSLGRQGSGTF.

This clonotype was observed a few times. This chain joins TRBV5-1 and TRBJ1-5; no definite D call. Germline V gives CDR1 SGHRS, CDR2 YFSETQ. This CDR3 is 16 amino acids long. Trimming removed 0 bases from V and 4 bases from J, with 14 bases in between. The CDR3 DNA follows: TGCGCCAGCAGCTTGGTGCCGGGGATGTCGAATCAGCCCCAGCATTTT. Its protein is CASSLVPGMSNQPQHF.

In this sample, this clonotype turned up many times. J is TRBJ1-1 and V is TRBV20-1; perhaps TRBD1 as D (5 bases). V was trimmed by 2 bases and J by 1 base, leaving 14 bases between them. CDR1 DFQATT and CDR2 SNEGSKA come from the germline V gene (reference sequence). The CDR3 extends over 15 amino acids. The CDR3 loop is CSARQGRRENTEAFF. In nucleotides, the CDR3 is TGCAGTGCTAGACAGGGACGGAGGGAGAACACTGAAGCTTTCTTT.

The CDR3 is CSASFGGGTDTQYF. Here the CDR3 DNA reads TGCAGTGCGAGTTTTGGAGGGGGCACAGATACGCAGTATTTT. V is TRBV20-1 and J is TRBJ2-3; TRBD2 is a possible D gene (6 bases). Per germline, CDR1 DFQATT and CDR2 SNEGSKA (reference sequence). With 6 bases removed from V and 1 base from J, the gap between germline ends came to 14 bases. The CDR3 has 14 amino acids.

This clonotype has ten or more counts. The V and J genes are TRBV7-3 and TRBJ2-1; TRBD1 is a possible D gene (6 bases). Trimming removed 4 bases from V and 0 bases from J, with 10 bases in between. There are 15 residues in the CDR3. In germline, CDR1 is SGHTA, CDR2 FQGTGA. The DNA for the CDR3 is TGTGCCAGCAGCTCAGGGGTCCACTCCTACAATGAGCAGTTCTTC. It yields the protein CASSSGVHSYNEQFF.

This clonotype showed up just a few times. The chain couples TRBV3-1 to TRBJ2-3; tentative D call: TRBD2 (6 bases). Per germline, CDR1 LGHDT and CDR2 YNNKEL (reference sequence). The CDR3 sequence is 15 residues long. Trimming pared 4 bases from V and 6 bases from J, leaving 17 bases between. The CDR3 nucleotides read TGTGCCAGCAGCCCGGAGGTAGCGGCACACGATACGCAGTATTTT. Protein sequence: CASSPEVAAHDTQYF.

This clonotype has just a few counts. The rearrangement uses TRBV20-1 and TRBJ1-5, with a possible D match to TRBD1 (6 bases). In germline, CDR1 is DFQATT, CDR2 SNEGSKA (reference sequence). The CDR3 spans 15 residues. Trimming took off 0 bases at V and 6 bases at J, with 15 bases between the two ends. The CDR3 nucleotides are TGCAGTGCTAGAGATTTGGGGGGCTTGGGTCAGCCCCAGCATTTT. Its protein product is CSARDLGGLGQPQHF.

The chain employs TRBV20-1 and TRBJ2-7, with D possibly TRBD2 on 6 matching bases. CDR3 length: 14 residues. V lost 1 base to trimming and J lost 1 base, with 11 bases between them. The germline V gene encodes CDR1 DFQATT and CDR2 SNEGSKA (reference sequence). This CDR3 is CSARGRDSSYEQYF. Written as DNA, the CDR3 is TGCAGTGCTAGAGGGAGGGACTCATCCTACGAGCAGTACTTC.

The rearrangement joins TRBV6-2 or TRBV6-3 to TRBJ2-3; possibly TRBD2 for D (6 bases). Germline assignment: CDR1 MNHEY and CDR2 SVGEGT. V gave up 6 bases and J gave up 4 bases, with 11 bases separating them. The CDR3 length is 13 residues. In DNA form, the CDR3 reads TGTGCCAGCAGGTGGGACTCCTCAGATACGCAGTATTTT. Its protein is CASRWDSSDTQYF.

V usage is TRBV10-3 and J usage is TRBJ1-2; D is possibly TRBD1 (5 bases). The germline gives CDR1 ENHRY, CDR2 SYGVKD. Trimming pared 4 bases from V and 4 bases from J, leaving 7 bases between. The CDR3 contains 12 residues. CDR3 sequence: CAISVGGYGYTF. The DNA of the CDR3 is TGTGCCATCAGTGTGGGGGGCTATGGCTACACCTTC.

The CDR3 protein is CASSLIGGRGLAYQETQYF. In DNA form, the CDR3 reads TGTGCCAGCAGCTTAATTGGAGGGAGGGGACTAGCGTACCAAGAGACCCAGTACTTC. The J gene is TRBJ2-5, the V gene TRBV7-9, with 10 nucleotides matching TRBD2. Germline trimming cut 2 bases from V and 0 bases from J; bases unmatched to any gene: 12. Germline loops: CDR1 SEHNR, CDR2 FQNEAQ (reference sequence). This CDR3 region has 19 residues.

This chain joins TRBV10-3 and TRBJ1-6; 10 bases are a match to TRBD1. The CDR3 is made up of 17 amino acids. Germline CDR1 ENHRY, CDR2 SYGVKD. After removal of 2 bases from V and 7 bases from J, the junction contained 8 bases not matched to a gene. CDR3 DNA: TGTGCCATCAGTGAGGCCCGGACAGGGGGTATGAATTCACCCCTCCACTTT. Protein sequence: CAISEARTGGMNSPLHF.

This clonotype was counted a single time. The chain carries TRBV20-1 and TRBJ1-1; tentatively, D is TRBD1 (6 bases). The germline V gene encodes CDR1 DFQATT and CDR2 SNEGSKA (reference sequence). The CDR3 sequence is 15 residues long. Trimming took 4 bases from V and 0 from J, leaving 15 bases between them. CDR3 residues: CSAKGGRGLNTEAFF. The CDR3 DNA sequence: TGCAGTGCTAAAGGGGGACGGGGATTGAACACTGAAGCTTTCTTT.

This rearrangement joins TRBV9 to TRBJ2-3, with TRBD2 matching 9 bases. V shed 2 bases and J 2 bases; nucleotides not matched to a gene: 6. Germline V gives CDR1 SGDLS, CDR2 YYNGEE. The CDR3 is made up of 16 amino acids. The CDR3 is CASSVVAGGDTDTQYF. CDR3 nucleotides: TGTGCCAGCAGCGTTGTTGCGGGGGGGGACACAGATACGCAGTATTTT.

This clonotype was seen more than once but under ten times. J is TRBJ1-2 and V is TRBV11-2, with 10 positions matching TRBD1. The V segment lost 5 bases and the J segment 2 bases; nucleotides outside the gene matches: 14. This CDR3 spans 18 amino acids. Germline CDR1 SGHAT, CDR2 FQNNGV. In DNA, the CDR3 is TGTGCCAGCAGCCCCCTCCCACGGGACAGGGGTCCCAACTATGGCTACACCTTC. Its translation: CASSPLPRDRGPNYGYTF.

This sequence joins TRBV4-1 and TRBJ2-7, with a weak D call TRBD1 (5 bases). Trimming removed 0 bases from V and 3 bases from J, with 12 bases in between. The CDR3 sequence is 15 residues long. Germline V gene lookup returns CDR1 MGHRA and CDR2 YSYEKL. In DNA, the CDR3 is TGCGCCAGCAGCCAAGATAAAGGGGCCGGCTACGAGCAGTACTTC. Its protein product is CASSQDKGAGYEQYF.

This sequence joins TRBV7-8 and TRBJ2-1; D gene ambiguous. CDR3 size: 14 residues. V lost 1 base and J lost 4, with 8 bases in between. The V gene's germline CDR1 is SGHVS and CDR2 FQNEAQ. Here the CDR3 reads CASSLDAGYNEQFF. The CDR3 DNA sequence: TGTGCCAGCAGCTTAGACGCCGGATACAATGAGCAGTTCTTC.

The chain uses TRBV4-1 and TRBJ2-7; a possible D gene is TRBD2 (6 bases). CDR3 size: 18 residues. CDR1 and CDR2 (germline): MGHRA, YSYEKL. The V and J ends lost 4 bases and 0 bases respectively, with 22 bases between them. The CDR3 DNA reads TGCGCCAGCAGCCCCCCGGTGGGGATCCGGGGGAGCTCCTACGAGCAGTACTTC. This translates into CASSPPVGIRGSSYEQYF.

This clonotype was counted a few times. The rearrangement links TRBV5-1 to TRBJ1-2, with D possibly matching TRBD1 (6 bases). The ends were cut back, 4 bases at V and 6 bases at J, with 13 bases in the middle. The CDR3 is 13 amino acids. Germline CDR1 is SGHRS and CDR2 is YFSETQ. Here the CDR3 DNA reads TGCGCCAGCAGCCCGACAGGAACGGATGGCTACACCTTC. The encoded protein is CASSPTGTDGYTF.

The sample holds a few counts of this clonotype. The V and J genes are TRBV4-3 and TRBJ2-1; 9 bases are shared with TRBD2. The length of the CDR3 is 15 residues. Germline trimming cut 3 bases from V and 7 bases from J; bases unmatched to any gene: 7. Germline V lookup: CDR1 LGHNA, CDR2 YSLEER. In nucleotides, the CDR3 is TGCGCCAGCAGCCACCCGGCGGGGGGGCAAAATGAGCAGTTCTTC. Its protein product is CASSHPAGGQNEQFF.

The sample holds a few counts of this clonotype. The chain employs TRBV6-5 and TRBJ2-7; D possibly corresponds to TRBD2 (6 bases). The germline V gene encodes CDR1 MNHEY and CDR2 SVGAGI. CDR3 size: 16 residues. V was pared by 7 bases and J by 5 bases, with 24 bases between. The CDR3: CASILPRPRGLHEQYF. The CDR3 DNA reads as TGTGCCAGCATTCTCCCACGGCCAAGGGGACTCCACGAGCAGTACTTC.

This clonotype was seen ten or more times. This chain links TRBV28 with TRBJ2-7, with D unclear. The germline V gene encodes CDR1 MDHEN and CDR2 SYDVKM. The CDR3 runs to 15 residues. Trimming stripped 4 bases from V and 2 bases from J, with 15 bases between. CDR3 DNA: TGTGCCAGCAGTTCTGTCGAGCCCACTCCCTACGAGCAGTACTTC. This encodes CASSSVEPTPYEQYF.

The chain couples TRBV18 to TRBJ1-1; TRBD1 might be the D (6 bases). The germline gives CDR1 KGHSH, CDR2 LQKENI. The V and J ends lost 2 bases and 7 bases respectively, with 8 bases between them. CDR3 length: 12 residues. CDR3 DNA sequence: TGTGCCAGCTCACCAATGACAGGTGAAGCTTTCTTT. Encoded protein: CASSPMTGEAFF.